One and the same sample provided the 30 T cell receptor beta chains below, sequenced in a study of blood T cells in healthy people across ages. Then a second PCR, running roughly 7 to 11 cycles, was carried out with a sample-barcoded 5' primer and a J-beta primer mix. TCRdb re-derived calls from the 5' RACE reads in MiXCR, one entry per CDR3 protein. The sample yields about 650,000 distinct CDR3 sequences, approximately 30% seen once. Sequencing was done on a sample of blood. Every receptor here comes from a woman of 80 years or more in good health.

This clonotype was recorded many times. The chain combines TRBV6-2 or TRBV6-3 with TRBJ2-3; 11 bases are a match to TRBD2. Germline loops: CDR1 MNHEY, CDR2 SVGEGT. The CDR3 consists of 14 residues. V lost 5 bases and J lost 6; bases outside the gene matches: 4. The CDR3 nucleotides are TGTGCCAGCAGTATACTAGCGGGGGATGATACGCAGTATTTT. It specifies CASSILAGDDTQYF.

At least ten counts were recorded for this clonotype. The chain is built from TRBV15 and TRBJ2-7, with unresolved D. This CDR3 has 15 residues. The germline gives CDR1 LNHNV, CDR2 YYDKDF (reference sequence). The V gene lost 0 bases and the J gene lost 6 bases, with 15 bases spanning the gap. The chain's CDR3 is CATSRDLAERSEQYF. The CDR3 nucleotides read TGTGCCACCAGCAGAGATCTGGCAGAACGAAGCGAGCAGTACTTC.

The chain carries TRBV20-1 and TRBJ1-1; tentatively, D is TRBD1 (5 bases). V lost 0 bases and J 0 bases, leaving 8 bases between the germline ends. Germline V gene lookup returns CDR1 DFQATT and CDR2 SNEGSKA (reference sequence). The CDR3 length is 14 residues. The CDR3 here is CSARDGALNTEAFF. The CDR3 nucleotides are TGCAGTGCTAGAGATGGGGCCCTGAACACTGAAGCTTTCTTT.

In the case of this clonotype: A read error may be the cause here, since a much bigger clone is one base away. V gene TRBV20-1 combines with J gene TRBJ2-7; D may correspond to TRBD1 or TRBD2 (5 bases each). Germline CDR1 DFQATT, CDR2 SNEGSKA (reference sequence). V was pared by 8 bases and J by 12 bases, with 29 bases between. The CDR3 runs 14 residues. In DNA form, the CDR3 reads TGCAGTCCAACAGACCCAGGGCGGGCGGAGACCCGGTACTTC. Its protein is CSPTDPGRAETRYF.

About this clonotype itself: At one end, the junction sequence differs from germline, possibly due to a read error. This chain connects TRBV7-8 to TRBJ1-6, with 8 bases identical to TRBD1. CDR3 size: 16 residues. CDR1 is SGHVS and CDR2 is FQNEAQ in the germline V gene. The CDR3 loop is CACSLATGEGNSPLHF. In nucleotides, the CDR3 is TGTGCCTGCAGCTTAGCGACAGGGGAAGGAAATTCACCCCTCCACTTT. The full variable domain, with the rest looked up from reference TRBV7-8 and TRBJ1-6, is GAGVSQSPRYKVAKRGQDVALRCDPISGHVSLFWYQQALGQGPEFLTYFQNEAQLDKSGLPSDRFFAERPEGSVSTLKIQRTQQEDSAVYLCACSLATGEGNSPLHFGNGTRLTVT.

The gene calls are TRBV3-1 and TRBJ2-2, with 8 bases identical to TRBD1. The junction had 5 bases not matched to a gene; V was cut back by 4 bases and J by 4 bases. This CDR3 is 15 amino acids long. Germline lookup yields CDR1 LGHDT and CDR2 YNNKEL (reference sequence). CDR3 in amino acids: CASSRGQGATGELFF. In DNA form, the CDR3 reads TGTGCCAGCAGCCGGGGGCAGGGGGCCACCGGGGAGCTGTTTTTT. The full variable domain, completed using reference TRBV3-1 and TRBJ2-2, is DTAVSQTPKYLVTQMGNDKSIKCEQNLGHDTMYWYKQDSKKFLKIMFSYNNKELIINETVPNRFSPKSPDKAHLNLHINSLELGDSAVYFCASSRGQGATGELFFGEGSRLTVL.

This clonotype showed up many times. The junction departs from germline at one end; a sequencing error may be responsible. The gene calls are TRBV5-6 and TRBJ2-1, with 7 bases that match TRBD1. Germline CDR1 is SGHDT and CDR2 is YYEEEE. The CDR3 is 13 residues long. The CDR3: CASSLDRYNEQFF. Here the CDR3 DNA reads TGCGCCAGCAGCCTGGACAGGTACAATGAGCAGTTCTTC.

This clonotype came up many times. CDR3 nucleotides: TGTGCCAGCAGCCGGATTGTCGGGACAGCAGAGACCCAGTACTTC. This translates into CASSRIVGTAETQYF. The V gene is TRBV11-2, the J gene TRBJ2-5; TRBD1 agrees at 7 bases. The V gene's germline CDR1 is SGHAT and CDR2 FQNNGV. V lost 5 bases, J lost 4 bases, and 10 bases stayed unmatched. The CDR3 length is 15 residues.

The chain couples TRBV18 to TRBJ2-7; TRBD1 matches 11 bases. Germline assignment: CDR1 KGHSH and CDR2 LQKENI. J gave up 4 bases and V 3 bases, and 5 bases lay outside the gene matches. This CDR3 has 15 amino acids. The CDR3 DNA reads as TGTGCCAGCTCACCCGTGGGGACAGGGGGGTACGAGCAGTACTTC. Its protein is CASSPVGTGGYEQYF.

The rearrangement links TRBV27 to TRBJ2-1, with 9 nucleotides matching TRBD1. CDR3 size: 15 residues. The V and J ends lost 5 bases and 6 bases, in that order; junction bases with no gene match: 8. Germline V CDR1 and CDR2: MNHEY, SMNVEV (reference sequence). The CDR3 region is CASSRGQGGFNEQFF. The CDR3 bases are TGTGCCAGCAGTCGGGGACAGGGAGGGTTCAATGAGCAGTTCTTC.

This clonotype has more than one count but fewer than ten. The V gene is TRBV30, the J gene TRBJ2-7; D is tentatively TRBD1 or TRBD2 (6 bases each). The CDR3 is made up of 14 amino acids. Trimming stripped 4 bases from V and 5 bases from J, with 18 bases between. Germline V gene data show CDR1 as GTSNPN and CDR2 as SVGIG (reference sequence). In nucleotides, the CDR3 is TGTGCCTGGAACACCGGGACTGGGGGCAACGAGCAGTACTTC. As protein: CAWNTGTGGNEQYF.

This clonotype was counted once. The V gene is TRBV25-1, the J gene TRBJ1-6, with TRBD1 matching over 9 bases. Germline V gene sequence: CDR1 MGHDK, CDR2 SYGVNS. The J segment lost 11 bases and the V segment lost 2 bases, leaving 7 bases of the junction unmatched. The CDR3 runs to 15 residues. CDR3 bases: TGTGCCAGCAGTGAAGCGGACAGGGGAAATCCACCCCTCCACTTT. It is translated as CASSEADRGNPPLHF. The whole variable domain, filled in from reference TRBV25-1 and TRBJ1-6, reads EADIYQTPRYLVIGTGKKITLECSQTMGHDKMYWYQQDPGMELHLIHYSYGVNSTEKGDLSSESTVSRIRTEHFPLTLESARPSHTSQYLCASSEADRGNPPLHFGNGTRLTVT.

To note about this clonotype: Possible read error: a much larger clone is one base away. This chain uses TRBV6-2 or TRBV6-3 with TRBJ2-5; 14 positions match TRBD2. This CDR3 region has 16 residues. CDR1 and CDR2 from the germline V gene are MNHEY and SVGEGT. V lost 6 bases to trimming and J lost 11 bases; unmatched junction nucleotides: 14. The CDR3 sequence: CASSSGTSGGGDEQYF. The CDR3 nucleotides read TGTGCCAGCAGCTCCGGGACTAGCGGGGGAGGGGATGAGCAGTACTTC.

In its sample, this clonotype was seen a few times. A much larger clonotype is one base distant, so this may be a read error. The chain employs TRBV7-3 and TRBJ2-1; 8 nucleotides align to TRBD1. The J call is uncertain, as TRBJ2-7 better fits the DNA end. Per germline, CDR1 SGHTA and CDR2 FQGTGA. The CDR3 is made up of 15 amino acids. CDR3: CASSFGQGSYNEQYF. Here the CDR3 DNA reads TGTGCCAGCAGCTTTGGACAGGGCTCCTACAATGAGCAGTACTTC.

The V call is TRBV20-1, the J call TRBJ1-1, with D perhaps TRBD1 (5 bases). The CDR3 sequence is 16 residues long. The V gene's germline CDR1 is DFQATT and CDR2 SNEGSKA (reference sequence). V dropped 0 bases and J dropped 1 base, with 15 bases sitting between them. CDR3 bases: TGCAGTGCTAGAGATGCGCCAGGGATAGGGAACACTGAAGCTTTCTTT. Residues: CSARDAPGIGNTEAFF.

V usage is TRBV30 and J usage is TRBJ1-2; 7 nucleotides match TRBD1. This CDR3 region has 13 residues. Germline V gene sequence: CDR1 GTSNPN, CDR2 SVGIG (reference sequence). The J segment lost 8 bases and the V segment lost 1 base, leaving 7 bases of the junction unmatched. CDR3 nucleotide sequence: TGTGCCTGGAGTGAGGAGGGGGCAAGGGGCTACACCTTC. Translated, it gives CAWSEEGARGYTF.

Ten or more counts support this clonotype. The genes are TRBV20-1 and TRBJ1-4, with D hard to call. The CDR3 contains 10 residues. Trimming stripped 4 bases from V and 8 bases from J, with 5 bases between. The germline CDR1 and CDR2 sequences are DFQATT and SNEGSKA (reference sequence). The CDR3: CSATREKLFF. CDR3 sequence (DNA): TGCAGTGCTACAAGGGAAAAACTGTTTTTT.

The genes are TRBV25-1 and TRBJ1-6; unclear D gene. Trimming pared 4 bases from V and 7 bases from J, leaving 14 bases between. The V gene's germline CDR1 is MGHDK and CDR2 SYGVNS. The CDR3 totals 15 residues. The chain's CDR3 is CASSANSFQNSPLHF. CDR3 nucleotide sequence: TGTGCCAGCAGTGCCAACAGTTTCCAAAATTCACCCCTCCACTTT. The full variable domain, its missing parts supplied by reference TRBV25-1 and TRBJ1-6, is EADIYQTPRYLVIGTGKKITLECSQTMGHDKMYWYQQDPGMELHLIHYSYGVNSTEKGDLSSESTVSRIRTEHFPLTLESARPSHTSQYLCASSANSFQNSPLHFGNGTRLTVT.

This clonotype has at least ten counts. The chain combines TRBV10-3 with TRBJ2-7; 11 nucleotides match TRBD2. From germline, CDR1 is ENHRY and CDR2 SYGVKD. The CDR3 is made up of 15 amino acids. J was trimmed by 2 bases and V by 7 bases; bases with no gene match: 7. CDR3 amino acids: CAITGTSGLTYEQYF. The DNA of the CDR3 is TGTGCCATCACCGGGACTAGCGGCCTAACCTACGAGCAGTACTTC.

The chain has TRBV2 and TRBJ2-2; D call uncertain. Germline lookup yields CDR1 SNHLY and CDR2 FYNNEI. Trimming removed 8 bases at V and 2 bases at J, with 15 bases between. There are 15 residues in the CDR3. CDR3 sequence (DNA): TGTGCCAGCCAACCCCACGTATTAAACACCGGGGAGCTGTTTTTT. It is translated as CASQPHVLNTGELFF.

A note on this clonotype: A much larger clone lies a single base off, so this may be a read error. This rearrangement joins TRBV6-2 or TRBV6-3 to TRBJ2-7, with D uncertain. Germline V gene sequence: CDR1 MNHEY, CDR2 SVGEGT. The ends were cut back, 2 bases at V and 7 bases at J, with 15 bases in the middle. There are 14 residues in the CDR3. The CDR3 spells CASSYGIGLGEQYF. The CDR3 DNA reads as TGTGCCAGCAGTTACGGGATAGGGTTGGGAGAGCAGTACTTC.

This clonotype was seen repeatedly, ten times or more. The rearrangement links TRBV5-1 to TRBJ2-3, with 12 positions matching TRBD1. The CDR3 extends over 15 amino acids. The germline CDR1 and CDR2 sequences are SGHRS and YFSETQ. Trimming cost V 4 bases and J 4 bases; bases outside gene matches: 4. The CDR3 sequence is CASSPGTGGPDTQYF. The DNA of the CDR3 is TGCGCCAGCAGCCCCGGGACAGGGGGCCCAGATACGCAGTATTTT.

This clonotype appeared a few times. The rearrangement links TRBV5-1 to TRBJ1-1; 8 positions match TRBD1. The CDR3 totals 16 residues. Germline CDR1 and CDR2: SGHRS and YFSETQ. V dropped 4 bases and J dropped 1; count of bases not matched to a gene: 9. CDR3 in amino acids: CASSPQGAGENTEAFF. CDR3 DNA sequence: TGCGCCAGCAGCCCCCAGGGGGCAGGGGAGAACACTGAAGCTTTCTTT. The full variable domain, rest sourced from reference TRBV5-1 and TRBJ1-1, is KAGVTQTPRYLIKTRGQQVTLSCSPISGHRSVSWYQQTPGQGLQFLFEYFSETQRNKGNFPGRFSGRQFSNSRSEMNVSTLELGDSALYLCASSPQGAGENTEAFFGQGTRLTVV.

The V gene is TRBV20-1, the J gene TRBJ2-3; possibly TRBD1 or TRBD2 for D (5 bases each). The CDR3 length is 13 residues. Germline CDR1 DFQATT, CDR2 SNEGSKA (reference sequence). Trimming removed 6 bases at V and 6 bases at J, with 16 bases between. The CDR3 DNA is TGCAGTGCAACCGGGACCCAGGCGGATACGCAGTATTTT. Translated: CSATGTQADTQYF.

The rearrangement links TRBV7-2 to TRBJ2-4, with TRBD2 identical over 8 bases. V lost 4 bases and J lost 3; bases outside the gene matches: 5. The CDR3 contains 15 residues. Looked up from germline, CDR1 is SGHTA and CDR2 is FQGNSA. CDR3 amino acids: CASSSQREGKNIQYF. In DNA, the CDR3 is TGTGCCAGCAGCTCCCAACGGGAGGGCAAAAACATTCAGTACTTC.

This chain links TRBV7-2 with TRBJ2-5; D may be TRBD1 (7 bases). The germline CDR1 and CDR2 sequences are SGHTA and FQGNSA. V lost 5 bases, J lost 5 bases, and 15 bases lay in between. The CDR3 has 14 residues. CDR3 sequence: CASSRGGGEETQYF. The CDR3 bases are TGTGCCAGCAGCAGAGGAGGGGGCGAGGAGACCCAGTACTTC. Full variable domain (remainder filled in from reference TRBV7-2 and TRBJ2-5): GAGVSQSPSNKVTEKGKDVELRCDPISGHTALYWYRQSLGQGLEFLIYFQGNSAPDKSGLPSDRFSAERTGGSVSTLTIQRTQQEDSAVYLCASSRGGGEETQYFGPGTRLLVL.

This chain uses TRBV3-1 with TRBJ2-7, with 13 bases that match TRBD2. The trim removed 4 bases at V and 4 bases at J, leaving 4 bases unmatched. This CDR3 contains 15 residues. Per the germline V gene, CDR1 is LGHDT and CDR2 is YNNKEL (reference sequence). The CDR3 spells CASSLGLAGMYEQYF. The CDR3 DNA follows: TGTGCCAGCAGCCTGGGACTAGCGGGAATGTACGAGCAGTACTTC.

This clonotype was picked up many times. This chain links TRBV7-6 with TRBJ1-2, with D possibly matching TRBD1 (6 bases). V gave up 5 bases and J gave up 2 bases, with 15 bases separating them. The CDR3 loop spans 15 amino acids. The germline V gene has CDR1 SGHVS and CDR2 FNYEAQ. The CDR3 DNA sequence: TGTGCCAGCAGCCCAAGGATGGGGGCCAACTATGGCTACACCTTC. Translated, it gives CASSPRMGANYGYTF.

This clonotype was picked up many times. The genes are TRBV7-2 and TRBJ1-2; D possibly corresponds to TRBD1 (5 bases). V was cut by 4 bases and J by 4 bases, with 10 bases left in between. Germline assignment: CDR1 SGHTA and CDR2 FQGNSA. The CDR3 covers 13 residues. The CDR3 reads CASSSRQSYGYTF. The CDR3 bases are TGTGCCAGCAGCTCCCGACAGTCCTATGGCTACACCTTC.

This clonotype was seen at least ten times. The chain is built from TRBV27 and TRBJ2-3; 7 bases fit TRBD1. CDR1 is MNHEY, CDR2 SMNVEV, per germline (reference sequence). This CDR3 is 15 amino acids long. The V gene end was trimmed by 6 bases and the J gene end by 3 bases; junction bases not matched to a gene: 9. CDR3 sequence (DNA): TGTGCCAGCAGACCGATGGGGACAGCAACAGATACGCAGTATTTT. It yields the protein CASRPMGTATDTQYF.